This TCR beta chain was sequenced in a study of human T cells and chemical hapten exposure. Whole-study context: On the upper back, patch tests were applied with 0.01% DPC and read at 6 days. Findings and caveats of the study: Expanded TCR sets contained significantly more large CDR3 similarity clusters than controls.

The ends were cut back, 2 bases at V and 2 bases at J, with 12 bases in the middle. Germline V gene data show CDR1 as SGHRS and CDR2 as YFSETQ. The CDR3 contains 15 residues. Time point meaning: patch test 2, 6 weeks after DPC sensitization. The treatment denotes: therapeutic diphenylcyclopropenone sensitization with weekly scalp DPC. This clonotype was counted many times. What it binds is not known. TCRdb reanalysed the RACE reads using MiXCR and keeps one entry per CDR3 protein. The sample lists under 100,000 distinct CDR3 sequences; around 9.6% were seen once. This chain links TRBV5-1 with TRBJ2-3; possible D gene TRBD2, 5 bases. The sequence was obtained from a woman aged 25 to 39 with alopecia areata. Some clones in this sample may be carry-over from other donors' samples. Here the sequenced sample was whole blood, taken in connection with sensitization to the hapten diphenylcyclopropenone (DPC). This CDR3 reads CASSFSGLATDTQYF. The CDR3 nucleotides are TGCGCCAGCAGCTTCAGCGGCCTTGCCACAGATACGCAGTATTTT. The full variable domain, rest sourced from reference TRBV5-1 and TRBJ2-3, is KAGVTQTPRYLIKTRGQQVTLSCSPISGHRSVSWYQQTPGQGLQFLFEYFSETQRNKGNFPGRFSGRQFSNSRSEMNVSTLELGDSALYLCASSFSGLATDTQYFGPGTRLTVL.